This TCR beta chain appears in the sequencing data of a study of PD-1 blockade in classical Hodgkin lymphoma. Study-level results: Nivolumab initiated under 1 year post-ASCT led to patient exclusion. Only CD4+ TCR diversity, not CD8+, had risen significantly by C4D1.

CDR3 length: 14 residues. The V gene lost 3 bases and the J gene lost 8 bases, with 13 bases spanning the gap. Germline CDR1 LNHDA, CDR2 SQIVND (reference sequence). Assay used: immunoSEQ multiplex PCR; TCRdb lists only in-frame clones, some missing. Among roughly 97,000 clones listed, around 80% were seen once. Each patient relapsed following autologous stem cell transplantation, and prior brentuximab vedotin exposure differed. Complete response, partial response or progressive disease was each patient's best response. Notes on this clone: Antigen unknown.

The sample consisted of peripheral blood mononuclear cells (PBMCs), taken at baseline. The receptor was isolated from a human donor with classical Hodgkin lymphoma. V usage is TRBV19 and J usage is TRBJ1-4, with D unclear. CDR3: CASSIDTFGEKLFF. In DNA, the CDR3 is TGTGCCAGTAGTATTGACACATTCGGCGAAAAACTGTTTTTT.